What follows are 21 T cell receptor beta chains derived from one specimen sequenced in a study of T cells in Graves' hyperthyroidism and ophthalmopathy. RNA transcripts provided the source from which TCR beta CDR3 regions were amplified. First-round RT-PCR with HTBI primers amplified the TCR CDR3 region. TCRdb itself ran the multiplex PCR reads through MiXCR, one entry per CDR3 protein. This sample carries some 98,000 distinct CDR3 sequences, 35% to 45% of them seen once, and the ten largest clones take 10% to 13%. The sequencing input was peripheral blood or thyroid tissue (not recorded which). The receptors come from a woman aged 25 to 39 with Graves' hyperthyroidism.

This clonotype came up many times. The chain links TRBV27 to TRBJ1-6, with D possibly matching TRBD1 (5 bases). V dropped 1 base and J dropped 7 bases, with 11 bases sitting between them. The germline gives CDR1 MNHEY, CDR2 SMNVEV (reference sequence). The CDR3 has 15 amino acids. The CDR3 DNA reads TGTGCCAGCAGTTTATACACAGGTCTGAATTCACCCCTCCACTTT. Protein: CASSLYTGLNSPLHF.

This clonotype was counted many times. The chain employs TRBV25-1 and TRBJ1-1, with D possibly TRBD1 on 6 matching bases. The CDR3 is 14 residues long. V was cut by 3 bases and J by 4 bases, with 12 bases left in between. Germline CDR1 is MGHDK and CDR2 is SYGVNS. The CDR3 loop is CASSEGGRGTEAFF. CDR3 DNA: TGTGCCAGCAGTGAGGGGGGGCGCGGCACTGAAGCTTTCTTT.

This clonotype was picked up many times. V and J are TRBV20-1 and TRBJ2-5, with D possibly called TRBD1 or TRBD2 (5 bases each). Trimming cost V 3 bases and J 7 bases, with 15 bases left between them. This CDR3 has 13 amino acids. Germline CDR1 is DFQATT and CDR2 is SNEGSKA (reference sequence). For the CDR3, the DNA is TGCAGTGCTAGCATTGGGGGTCGCGGGACCCAGTACTTC. Residues: CSASIGGRGTQYF.

The table lists this clonotype with many counts. CDR3 DNA sequence: TGTGCCAGCAGCCCCCAGGGATTGGGGAGGTACACTGAAGCTTTCTTT. This encodes CASSPQGLGRYTEAFF. The chain has TRBV28 and TRBJ1-1; D might be TRBD1 (5 bases). Germline V gene sequence: CDR1 MDHEN, CDR2 SYDVKM. V lost 6 bases and J 3 bases, leaving 20 bases between the germline ends. The CDR3 covers 16 residues.

A remark on this clonotype: A much larger clone is a single base away; this may be a read error. The chain carries TRBV6-6 and TRBJ2-2; D unclear. CDR3 length: 15 amino acids. Germline assignment: CDR1 MNHNY and CDR2 SVGAGI (reference sequence). The CDR3 DNA reads TGTGCCACTCAAGGGTGGCGGTCGAACACCAGGGAGCTGTTTTTT. Translating gives CATQGWRSNTRELFF.

This clonotype was detected many times. DNA for the CDR3: TGCGCCAGCAGCTCCCGAGGAGGGGGTCAGCCCCAGCATTTT. Translation: CASSSRGGGQPQHF. The chain employs TRBV4-1 and TRBJ1-5; possible D gene TRBD1, 6 bases. Per the germline V gene, CDR1 is MGHRA and CDR2 is YSYEKL. With 5 bases removed from V and 6 bases from J, the gap between germline ends came to 14 bases. This CDR3 contains 14 residues.

Comment on this clonotype: The conserved final phenylalanine or tryptophan is absent from the CDR3, which likely points to a read error. This chain uses TRBV7-9 with TRBJ1-1; no reliable D call. The V gene's germline CDR1 is SEHNR and CDR2 FQNEAQ (reference sequence). The CDR3 sequence is 13 residues long. CDR3 sequence reads: CASSLAMNAEAFL. The CDR3 region has the DNA TGTGCCAGCAGCTTAGCAATGAACGCTGAAGCTTTCCTT.

This clonotype was counted many times. V and J are TRBV24-1 and TRBJ1-2; the D is unclear. The CDR3 runs to 12 residues. Looked up from germline, CDR1 is KGHDR and CDR2 is SFDVKD. V lost 1 base, J lost 3 bases, and 2 bases lay in between. DNA for the CDR3: TGTGCCACCAGTGATTTTGACTATGGCTACACCTTC. Its protein is CATSDFDYGYTF.

The chain recombines TRBV6-5 with TRBJ1-4; 10 nucleotides agree with TRBD1. Trimming removed 4 bases from V and 7 bases from J; junction bases left unmatched: 12. The CDR3 consists of 17 residues. The germline V gene encodes CDR1 MNHEY and CDR2 SVGAGI. The CDR3 is CASSFSRTGGFSEKLFF. The CDR3 DNA sequence: TGTGCCAGCAGTTTCAGCCGGACAGGGGGTTTCAGTGAAAAACTGTTTTTT.

This chain's CDR3 is CASSQTYSGKAYEQYF. CDR3 sequence (DNA): TGTGCCAGCAGCCAAACGTATAGCGGGAAAGCCTACGAGCAGTACTTC. The chain carries TRBV7-6 and TRBJ2-7, with 8 positions matching TRBD2. V was clipped by 5 bases and J by 2 bases; unmatched bases: 11. The CDR3 length is 16 residues. CDR1 SGHVS and CDR2 FNYEAQ come from the germline V gene.

This clonotype has at least ten counts. This sequence joins TRBV15 and TRBJ2-1, with no clear D. Trimming took off 4 bases at V and 4 bases at J, with 8 bases between the two ends. Germline CDR1 is LNHNV and CDR2 is YYDKDF (reference sequence). The CDR3 extends over 13 amino acids. CDR3 loop: CATSTHPYNEQFF. In nucleotides, the CDR3 is TGTGCCACCAGCACGCACCCTTACAATGAGCAGTTCTTC.

The V call is TRBV28, the J call TRBJ2-7; 10 nucleotides agree with TRBD2. Per the germline V gene, CDR1 is MDHEN and CDR2 is SYDVKM. The CDR3 spans 16 residues. After removal of 1 base from V and 4 bases from J, the junction contained 7 bases not matched to a gene. CDR3 loop: CASSLSVAGGRYEQYF. The CDR3 region has the DNA TGTGCCAGCAGTTTATCCGTAGCGGGAGGTCGGTACGAGCAGTACTTC.

This clonotype has a count of ten or more. The V gene is TRBV7-8, the J gene TRBJ1-4, with D uncertain. V shed 5 bases and J shed 7 bases, with 17 bases lying between them. CDR1 and CDR2 from the germline V gene are SGHVS and FQNEAQ. The CDR3 length is 15 residues. CDR3 nucleotides: TGTGCCAGCAGCCCAAAAGAACGAAGAGGTGAAAAACTGTTTTTT. Translating gives CASSPKERRGEKLFF.

This clonotype was recorded at least ten times. The chain has TRBV7-2 and TRBJ1-3; D possibly corresponds to TRBD1 (5 bases). This CDR3 comprises 15 residues. Trimming removed 0 bases at V and 0 bases at J, with 6 bases between. The V gene's germline CDR1 is SGHTA and CDR2 FQGNSA. The CDR3, as DNA: TGTGCCAGCAGCTTAGCCAGGGACTCTGGAAACACCATATATTTT. Protein: CASSLARDSGNTIYF.

There are many counts of this clonotype. The V call is TRBV5-5, the J call TRBJ1-2, with TRBD1 matching over 8 bases. V lost 4 bases to trimming and J lost 6 bases; unmatched junction nucleotides: 11. CDR3 length equals 15 residues. Per the germline V gene, CDR1 is SGHKS and CDR2 is YYEKEE (reference sequence). The CDR3 DNA sequence: TGTGCCAGCAGCGCCCTACAGGGGGGTCTAAATGGCTACACCTTC. Translation: CASSALQGGLNGYTF. The full variable domain, completed using reference TRBV5-5 and TRBJ1-2, is DAGVTQSPTHLIKTRGQQVTLRCSPISGHKSVSWYQQVLGQGPQFIFQYYEKEERGRGNFPDRFSARQFPNYSSELNVNALLLGDSALYLCASSALQGGLNGYTFGSGTRLTVV.

Ten or more counts support this clonotype. This chain uses TRBV25-1 with TRBJ1-3, with no clear D. The CDR3 runs 14 residues. V dropped 5 bases and J dropped 0 bases, with 8 bases sitting between them. Germline CDR1 reads MGHDK; CDR2 reads SYGVNS. The DNA of the CDR3 is TGTGCCAGCAGTCCGTGGGCCTCTGGAAACACCATATATTTT. Residues: CASSPWASGNTIYF.

Ten or more counts support this clonotype. The chain is built from TRBV6-5 and TRBJ1-2, with D possibly being TRBD1 (5 bases). Germline CDR1 is MNHEY and CDR2 is SVGAGI. The V gene lost 4 bases and the J gene lost 5 bases, with 17 bases spanning the gap. The CDR3 length is 15 residues. In DNA form, the CDR3 reads TGTGCCAGCAGTTCTCAAGGGGCTGTCGGATATGGCTACACCTTC. This gives the protein CASSSQGAVGYGYTF.

Many counts were recorded for this clonotype. The gene calls are TRBV7-9 and TRBJ2-7; maybe TRBD1 (5 bases). The germline V gene encodes CDR1 SEHNR and CDR2 FQNEAQ (reference sequence). The CDR3 has 12 amino acids. Trimming removed 5 bases at V and 3 bases at J, with 8 bases between. The CDR3 DNA reads as TGTGCCAGCAGCACAGGCCGCTACGAGCAGTACTTC. It translates to CASSTGRYEQYF. Together with reference TRBV7-9 and TRBJ2-7, the CDR3 gives the full variable domain: DTGVSQNPRHKITKRGQNVTFRCDPISEHNRLYWYRQTLGQGPEFLTYFQNEAQLEKSRLLSDRFSAERPKGSFSTLEIQRTEQGDSAMYLCASSTGRYEQYFGPGTRLTVT.

The J gene is TRBJ1-4, the V gene TRBV12-3 or TRBV12-4; D ambiguous. Trimming removed 2 bases from V and 7 bases from J, with 5 bases in between. CDR3 length: 12 residues. CDR3 residues: CASSLHGEKLFF. CDR3 sequence (DNA): TGTGCCAGCAGTTTACACGGTGAAAAACTGTTTTTT.

This clonotype was seen ten or more times. This chain connects TRBV5-4 to TRBJ1-4; a weak D match, TRBD1 (6 bases). The CDR3 consists of 14 residues. Germline V gene sequence: CDR1 SGHNT, CDR2 YYREEE (reference sequence). V shed 4 bases and J shed 7 bases, with 14 bases lying between them. The CDR3 DNA is TGTGCCAGCAGCACCCCGGGACAAGGTGAAAAACTGTTTTTT. Translated, it gives CASSTPGQGEKLFF.

This clonotype has ten or more counts. The V and J genes are TRBV6-2 or TRBV6-3 and TRBJ1-5; 7 bases map to TRBD1. CDR3 length: 17 amino acids. Germline V gene sequence: CDR1 MNHEY, CDR2 SVGEGT. The V and J ends lost 7 bases and 0 bases, in that order; junction bases with no gene match: 12. The CDR3 here is CASTGQVENNSNQPQHF. The CDR3 bases are TGTGCCAGCACTGGACAGGTAGAGAATAATAGCAATCAGCCCCAGCATTTT.